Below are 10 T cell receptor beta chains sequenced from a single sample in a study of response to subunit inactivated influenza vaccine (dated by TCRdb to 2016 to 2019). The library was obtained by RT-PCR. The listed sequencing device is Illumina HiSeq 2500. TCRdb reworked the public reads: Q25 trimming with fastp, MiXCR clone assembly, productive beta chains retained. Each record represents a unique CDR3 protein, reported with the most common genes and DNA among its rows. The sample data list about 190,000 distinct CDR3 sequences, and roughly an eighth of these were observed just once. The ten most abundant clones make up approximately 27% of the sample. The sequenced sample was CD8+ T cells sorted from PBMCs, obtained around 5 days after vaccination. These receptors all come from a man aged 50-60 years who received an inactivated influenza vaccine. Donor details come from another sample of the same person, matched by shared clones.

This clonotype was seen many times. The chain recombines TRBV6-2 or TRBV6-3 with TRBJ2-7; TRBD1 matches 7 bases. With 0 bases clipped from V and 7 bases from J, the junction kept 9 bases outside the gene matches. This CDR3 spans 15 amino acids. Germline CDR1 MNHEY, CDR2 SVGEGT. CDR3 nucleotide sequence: TGTGCCAGCAGTTACTCCGAGACAGGGTCATCGGAGCAGTACTTC. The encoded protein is CASSYSETGSSEQYF.

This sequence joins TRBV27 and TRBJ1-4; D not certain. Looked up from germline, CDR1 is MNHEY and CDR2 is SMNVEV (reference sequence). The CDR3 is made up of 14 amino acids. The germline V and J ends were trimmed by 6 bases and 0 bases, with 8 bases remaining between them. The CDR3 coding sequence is TGTGCCAGCAGGAAGGGTGCAACTAATGAAAAACTGTTTTTT. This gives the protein CASRKGATNEKLFF.

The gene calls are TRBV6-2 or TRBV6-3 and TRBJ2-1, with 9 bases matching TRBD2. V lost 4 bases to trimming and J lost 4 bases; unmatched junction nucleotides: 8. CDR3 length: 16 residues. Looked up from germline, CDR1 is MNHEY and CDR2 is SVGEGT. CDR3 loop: CASSSLAGSAYNEQFF. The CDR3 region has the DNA TGTGCCAGCAGTTCTCTAGCGGGATCAGCGTACAATGAGCAGTTCTTC.

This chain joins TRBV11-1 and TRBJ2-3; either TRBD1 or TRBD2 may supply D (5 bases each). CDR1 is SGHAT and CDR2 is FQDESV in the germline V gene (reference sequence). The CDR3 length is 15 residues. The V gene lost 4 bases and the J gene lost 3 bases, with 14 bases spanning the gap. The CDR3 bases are TGTGCCAGCAGCTCCTGGGTTGAGGGGACAGATACGCAGTATTTT. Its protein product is CASSSWVEGTDTQYF. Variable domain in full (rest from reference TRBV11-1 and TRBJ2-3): EAEVAQSPRYKITEKSQAVAFWCDPISGHATLYWYRQILGQGPELLVQFQDESVVDDSQLPKDRFSAERLKGVDSTLKIQPAELGDSAMYLCASSSWVEGTDTQYFGPGTRLTVL.

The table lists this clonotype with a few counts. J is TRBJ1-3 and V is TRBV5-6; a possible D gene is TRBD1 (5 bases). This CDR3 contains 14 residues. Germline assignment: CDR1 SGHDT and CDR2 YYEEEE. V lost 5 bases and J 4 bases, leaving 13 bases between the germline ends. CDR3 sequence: CASRPAGIGNTIYF. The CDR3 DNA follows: TGTGCCAGCAGACCTGCAGGGATCGGAAACACCATATATTTT.

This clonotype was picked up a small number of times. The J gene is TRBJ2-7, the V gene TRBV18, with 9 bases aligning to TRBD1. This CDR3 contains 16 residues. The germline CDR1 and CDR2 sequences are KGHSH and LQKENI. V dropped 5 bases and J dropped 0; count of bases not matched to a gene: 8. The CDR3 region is CASSDPPGQGSYEQYF. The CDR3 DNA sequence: TGTGCCAGCTCAGATCCTCCGGGACAGGGCTCCTACGAGCAGTACTTC.

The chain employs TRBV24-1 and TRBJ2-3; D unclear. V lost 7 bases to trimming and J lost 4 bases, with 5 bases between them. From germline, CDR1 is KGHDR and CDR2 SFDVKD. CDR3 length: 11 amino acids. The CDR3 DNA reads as TGTGCCACCAGCCGGTCAGATACGCAGTATTTT. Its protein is CATSRSDTQYF.

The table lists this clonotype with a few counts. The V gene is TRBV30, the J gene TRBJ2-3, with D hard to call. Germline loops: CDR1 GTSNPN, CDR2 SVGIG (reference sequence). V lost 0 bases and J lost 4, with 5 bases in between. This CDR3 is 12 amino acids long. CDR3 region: CAWSVSADTQYF. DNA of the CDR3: TGTGCCTGGAGTGTATCGGCAGATACGCAGTATTTT.

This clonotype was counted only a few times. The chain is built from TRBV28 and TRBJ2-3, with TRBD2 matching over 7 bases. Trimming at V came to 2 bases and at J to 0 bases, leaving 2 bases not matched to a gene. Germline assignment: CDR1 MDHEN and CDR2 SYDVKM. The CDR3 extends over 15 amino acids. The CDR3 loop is CASSLGGSSTDTQYF. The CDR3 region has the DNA TGTGCCAGCAGTTTAGGCGGGAGCAGCACAGATACGCAGTATTTT.

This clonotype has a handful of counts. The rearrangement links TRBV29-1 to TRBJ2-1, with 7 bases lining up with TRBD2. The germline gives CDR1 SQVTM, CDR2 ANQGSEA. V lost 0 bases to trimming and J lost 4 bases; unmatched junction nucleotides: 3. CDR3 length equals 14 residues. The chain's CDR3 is CSVEERAGYNEQFF. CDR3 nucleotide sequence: TGCAGCGTTGAAGAGCGAGCGGGGTACAATGAGCAGTTCTTC.